These 21 T cell receptor beta chains were sequenced from one sample in a study of T cell changes during pregnancy in multiple sclerosis. Assay: immunoSEQ multiplex PCR; the TCRdb copy retains only in-frame clones and omits some. The data hold about 74,000 clones, with 80% to 90% observed a single time. This specimen was peripheral blood, taken before pregnancy. All receptors come from a female donor with multiple sclerosis, enrolled in a pregnancy study.

The V call is TRBV4-2, the J call TRBJ2-2; 11 bases map to TRBD2. This CDR3 region has 17 residues. Germline V gene lookup returns CDR1 LGHNA and CDR2 YNFKEQ. After removal of 2 bases from V and 7 bases from J, the junction contained 9 bases not matched to a gene. CDR3 region: CASSQYGSGGAVGELFF. CDR3 sequence (DNA): TGTGCCAGCAGCCAATACGGTAGCGGGGGGGCCGTCGGGGAGCTGTTTTTT.

This chain joins TRBV6-4 and TRBJ2-3; D call uncertain. The CDR3 consists of 15 residues. Per the germline V gene, CDR1 is MRHNA and CDR2 is SNTAGT. V was clipped by 5 bases and J by 0 bases, with 12 bases between them. CDR3 DNA sequence: TGTGCCAGCAGTCAAGAACCACGGAGCACAGATACGCAGTATTTT. Translating it yields CASSQEPRSTDTQYF.

The rearrangement links TRBV21-1 to TRBJ2-2; no DNA check was done on the table's D call, TRBD1. TRBV21-1 is a listed pseudogene. CDR3 size: 14 residues. As DNA, the CDR3 is TGTGCCAGGGGACAGGGGGCTGAAACCGGGGAGCTGTTTTTT. Amino acids: CARGQGAETGELFF.

J is TRBJ1-2 and V is TRBV19; TRBD1 might be the D (6 bases). Germline values: CDR1 LNHDA, CDR2 SQIVND (reference sequence). Trimming removed 9 bases from V and 5 bases from J, with 22 bases in between. The CDR3 runs to 15 residues. The CDR3 nucleotides are TGTGCCAGCCTCTTGGTCTCAGGGGCGGTGTATGGCTACACCTTC. This sequence encodes CASLLVSGAVYGYTF.

V gene TRBV5-1 combines with J gene TRBJ2-2, with 8 bases identical to TRBD2. CDR3 size: 16 residues. CDR1 and CDR2 (germline): SGHRS, YFSETQ. V dropped 1 base and J dropped 2; count of bases not matched to a gene: 4. Here the CDR3 reads CASSLFLAGNTGELFF. In DNA form, the CDR3 reads TGCGCCAGCAGCTTGTTTCTAGCGGGCAACACCGGGGAGCTGTTTTTT.

V and J are TRBV6-1 and TRBJ1-5, with no clear D. Trimming left V 7 bases short and J 4 bases short, with 14 bases between. This CDR3 is built from 14 residues. CDR1 is MNHNS and CDR2 is SASEGT in the germline V gene. CDR3 region: CASIVTGGNQPQHF. In DNA, the CDR3 is TGTGCCAGCATAGTAACGGGAGGGAATCAGCCCCAGCATTTT.

The CDR3 loop is CATSRGFATGKQPQHF. The DNA for the CDR3 is TGTGCCACCAGCAGAGGATTCGCCACAGGGAAACAGCCCCAGCATTTT. The rearrangement uses TRBV15 and TRBJ1-5; weak D call: TRBD1 (6 bases). The germline gives CDR1 LNHNV, CDR2 YYDKDF (reference sequence). V lost 1 base and J 7 bases, leaving 17 bases between the germline ends. The CDR3 totals 16 residues.

This CDR3 reads CASSPQLEVLGGLGYTF. CDR3 DNA sequence: TGTGCCAGCTCCCCCCAACTTGAGGTCTTAGGCGGACTTGGCTACACCTTC. The chain has TRBV18 and TRBJ1-2, with D unresolved. Germline V gives CDR1 KGHSH, CDR2 LQKENI. V was shortened by 6 bases and J by 7 bases, with 27 bases between the two germline ends. The CDR3 runs to 17 residues.

This sequence joins TRBV19 and TRBJ2-3; weak D call: TRBD1 (5 bases). CDR3 length: 15 amino acids. CDR1 is LNHDA, CDR2 SQIVND, per germline (reference sequence). Trimming took off 2 bases at V and 1 base at J, with 10 bases between the two ends. The CDR3 spells CASSIQGLGTDTQYF. The CDR3 region has the DNA TGTGCCAGTAGTATACAGGGATTGGGCACAGATACGCAGTATTTT.

The chain uses TRBV7-9 and TRBJ1-6; D may be TRBD1 (5 bases). V gave up 6 bases and J gave up 7 bases, with 13 bases separating them. Germline loops: CDR1 SEHNR, CDR2 FQNEAQ (reference sequence). The CDR3 is made up of 14 amino acids. This CDR3 is CASRPDRLNSPLHF. The CDR3 DNA follows: TGTGCCAGCAGACCCGACAGATTGAATTCACCCCTCCACTTT.

The rearrangement uses TRBV10-3 and TRBJ1-6, with D perhaps TRBD1 (6 bases). V was shortened by 4 bases and J by 14 bases, with 18 bases between the two germline ends. The CDR3 is 14 residues long. Germline V CDR1 and CDR2: ENHRY, SYGVKD. The CDR3 DNA reads TGTGCCATCAGTGGGGGTAGGGACACCGGCACCCTCCACTTT. It yields the protein CAISGGRDTGTLHF.

The V gene is TRBV2, the J gene TRBJ1-2; the D gene is possibly TRBD1 (5 bases). V dropped 8 bases and J dropped 3 bases, with 13 bases sitting between them. CDR1 SNHLY and CDR2 FYNNEI come from the germline V gene. The CDR3 extends over 13 amino acids. CDR3 sequence reads: CASGRDAYYGYTF. CDR3 DNA: TGTGCCAGCGGGCGGGACGCTTACTATGGCTACACCTTC.

The table lists this clone with a few counts. The J gene is TRBJ2-4, the V gene TRBV27, with 8 bases that match TRBD2. V gave up 5 bases and J gave up 3 bases; unmatched junction bases: 6. The germline gives CDR1 MNHEY, CDR2 SMNVEV (reference sequence). The CDR3 is 15 amino acids. The CDR3 sequence is CASSREGLGKNIQYF. DNA of the CDR3: TGTGCCAGCAGTCGGGAGGGTTTGGGCAAAAACATTCAGTACTTC.

The chain joins TRBV19 to TRBJ2-2; D is uncertain. This CDR3 is 14 amino acids long. Germline V gene data show CDR1 as LNHDA and CDR2 as SQIVND (reference sequence). Trimming left V 1 base short and J 5 bases short, with 8 bases between. DNA for the CDR3: TGTGCCAGTAGTATAGTCCAGGTAACCGGGGAGCTGTTTTTT. This sequence encodes CASSIVQVTGELFF.

This chain connects TRBV2 to TRBJ1-1; D is ambiguous. The germline gives CDR1 SNHLY, CDR2 FYNNEI. With 6 bases removed from V and 4 bases from J, the gap between germline ends came to 12 bases. This CDR3 comprises 13 residues. DNA of the CDR3: TGTGCCAGCAGGTTTCTAGCGGGCACTGAAGCTTTCTTT. Translated, it gives CASRFLAGTEAFF.

This clone has only a few counts. V usage is TRBV20-1 and J usage is TRBJ1-1; perhaps TRBD1 as D (6 bases). The ends were cut back, 4 bases at V and 7 bases at J, with 10 bases in the middle. Germline CDR1 reads DFQATT; CDR2 reads SNEGSKA (reference sequence). The CDR3 runs 11 residues. CDR3: CSATGEGEAFF. The CDR3 DNA is TGCAGTGCTACAGGGGAGGGTGAAGCTTTCTTT.

In this sample, this clone turned up once. This chain joins TRBV5-5 and TRBJ1-1; no reliable D call. The CDR3 runs to 14 residues. Germline CDR1 SGHKS, CDR2 YYEKEE (reference sequence). V lost 0 bases, J lost 6 bases, and 12 bases lay in between. In DNA, the CDR3 is TGTGCCAGCAGCTTGGACCCGGGTTTTTCTGAAGCTTTCTTT. This codes for CASSLDPGFSEAFF.

The chain joins TRBV9 to TRBJ1-2, with D perhaps TRBD1 (6 bases). The germline gives CDR1 SGDLS, CDR2 YYNGEE. V lost 2 bases and J lost 0, with 17 bases in between. The CDR3 covers 17 residues. This CDR3 reads CASSVTPGQLANYGYTF. DNA of the CDR3: TGTGCCAGCAGCGTTACTCCGGGACAACTAGCTAACTATGGCTACACCTTC.

Only one count was recorded for this clone. The chain employs TRBV5-1 and TRBJ2-5; TRBD1 aligns across 9 bases. The CDR3 length is 14 residues. CDR1 and CDR2 (germline): SGHRS, YFSETQ. The trim removed 4 bases at V and 5 bases at J, leaving 6 bases unmatched. The CDR3 nucleotides read TGCGCCAGCAGCCCGGACAGGGGAGAGGAGACCCAGTACTTC. Encoded protein: CASSPDRGEETQYF.

This rearrangement joins TRBV11-2 to TRBJ2-7; D ambiguous. This CDR3 is 13 amino acids long. Germline CDR1 is SGHAT and CDR2 is FQNNGV. V was cut by 1 base and J by 7 bases, with 11 bases left in between. Here the CDR3 reads CASSLGFHGEQYF. DNA of the CDR3: TGTGCCAGCAGCTTAGGATTCCACGGGGAGCAGTACTTC.

The chain has TRBV7-2 and TRBJ1-2, with D possibly matching TRBD1 (6 bases). Germline values: CDR1 SGHTA, CDR2 FQGNSA. V lost 1 base, J lost 4 bases, and 13 bases lay in between. The CDR3 has 15 amino acids. Written as DNA, the CDR3 is TGTGCCAGCAGCTTAGAATCAGGGGCAAGCTATGGCTACACCTTC. It yields the protein CASSLESGASYGYTF.